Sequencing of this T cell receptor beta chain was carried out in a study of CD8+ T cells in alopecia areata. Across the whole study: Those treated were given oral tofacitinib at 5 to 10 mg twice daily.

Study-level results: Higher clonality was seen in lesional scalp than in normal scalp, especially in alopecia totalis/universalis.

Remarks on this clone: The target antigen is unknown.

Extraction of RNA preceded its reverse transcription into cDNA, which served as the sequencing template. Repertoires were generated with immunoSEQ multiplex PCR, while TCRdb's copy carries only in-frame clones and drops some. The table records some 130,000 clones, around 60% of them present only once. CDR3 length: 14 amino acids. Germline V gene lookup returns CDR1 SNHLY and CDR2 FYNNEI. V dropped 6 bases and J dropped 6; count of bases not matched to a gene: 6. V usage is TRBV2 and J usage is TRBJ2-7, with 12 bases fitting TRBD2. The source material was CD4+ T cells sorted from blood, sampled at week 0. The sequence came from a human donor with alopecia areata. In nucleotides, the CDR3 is TGTGCCAGCAGCCTTCTAGCGGGGGGGCTCGAGCAGTACTTC. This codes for CASSLLAGGLEQYF. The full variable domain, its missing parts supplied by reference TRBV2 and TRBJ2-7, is EPEVTQTPSHQVTQMGQEVILRCVPISNHLYFYWYRQILGQKVEFLVSFYNNEISEKSEIFDDQFSVERPDGSNFTLKIRSTKLEDSAMYFCASSLLAGGLEQYFGPGTRLTVT.